The 28 T cell receptor beta chains listed next were all sequenced from one sample in a study of blood T cell repertoires in COVID-19. Clones were sequenced by immunoSEQ multiplex PCR, and TCRdb holds only the in-frame ones, with some missing. The sample has some 380,000 clones, 70% to 90% seen once. The sample consisted of PBMCs or T cells enriched from blood (not recorded which). Every receptor here comes from a woman aged 40 to 50 with acute COVID-19.

V is TRBV27 and J is TRBJ1-5; D is perhaps TRBD1 (5 bases). The V gene lost 8 bases and the J gene lost 4 bases, with 21 bases spanning the gap. The CDR3 has 16 residues. Per the germline V gene, CDR1 is MNHEY and CDR2 is SMNVEV (reference sequence). The CDR3 here is CASPYKGRGRNQPQHF. Here the CDR3 DNA reads TGTGCCAGCCCCTACAAGGGGCGCGGTAGAAATCAGCCCCAGCATTTT.

The chain employs TRBV19 and TRBJ2-1; 14 nucleotides agree with TRBD2. The CDR3 loop spans 14 amino acids. CDR1 and CDR2 (germline): LNHDA, SQIVND (reference sequence). V shed 4 bases and J 8 bases; nucleotides not matched to a gene: 1. The CDR3 here is CASSKTSGGDEQFF. DNA for the CDR3: TGTGCCAGTAGTAAGACTAGCGGGGGGGATGAGCAGTTCTTC.

This chain links TRBV21-1 with TRBJ1-5; no DNA check was done on the table's D call, TRBD1. TRBV21-1 is a recognized pseudogene. The length of the CDR3 is 17 residues. This CDR3 reads CASSKDRDRLSNQPQHF. The CDR3 DNA is TGTGCCAGCAGCAAGGATCGGGACAGACTTAGCAATCAGCCCCAGCATTTT.

The V gene is TRBV6-5, the J gene TRBJ1-3, with no clear D. The germline gives CDR1 MNHEY, CDR2 SVGAGI. V lost 7 bases and J lost 0, with 13 bases in between. The CDR3 has 15 residues. CDR3: CASTHPRISGNTIYF. As DNA, the CDR3 is TGTGCCAGCACTCACCCCAGGATCTCTGGAAACACCATATATTTT.

Of note for this clone: Different DNA sequences within this sample yield the same CDR3. The J gene is TRBJ2-2, the V gene TRBV6-5; 9 bases line up with TRBD1. CDR3 length equals 14 residues. J gave up 3 bases and V 6 bases, and 2 bases lay outside the gene matches. Germline V gene data show CDR1 as MNHEY and CDR2 as SVGAGI. The CDR3 is CASSRTGDTGELFF. DNA of the CDR3: TGTGCCAGCAGCAGGACAGGGGACACCGGGGAGCTGTTTTTT.

The rearrangement joins TRBV19 to TRBJ1-3, with D hard to call. The V end lost 1 base, the J end lost 0 bases, and 10 bases lay between the germline ends. CDR1 is LNHDA and CDR2 is SQIVND in the germline V gene (reference sequence). The CDR3 totals 16 residues. The CDR3 sequence: CASSIAGSRSGNTIYF. The DNA for the CDR3 is TGTGCCAGTAGTATAGCTGGCTCTCGCTCTGGAAACACCATATATTTT.

V gene TRBV27 combines with J gene TRBJ2-1, with 7 bases that match TRBD1. V gave up 2 bases and J gave up 9 bases; unmatched junction bases: 10. This CDR3 has 15 residues. Germline assignment: CDR1 MNHEY and CDR2 SMNVEV (reference sequence). The CDR3 nucleotides read TGTGCCAGCAGTTTACCGACAGGGTCCCCGATTGAGCAGTTCTTC. This codes for CASSLPTGSPIEQFF.

The CDR3 DNA reads as TGTGCCAGCAGCTTAATGGAGACAGTTCCTAACTATGGCTACACCTTC. It translates to CASSLMETVPNYGYTF. The chain combines TRBV5-4 with TRBJ1-2, with D possibly matching TRBD1 (5 bases). Germline V lookup: CDR1 SGHNT, CDR2 YYREEE (reference sequence). V gave up 2 bases and J gave up 0 bases, with 14 bases separating them. The CDR3 totals 16 residues. Drawing the rest from reference TRBV5-4 and TRBJ1-2, the complete variable domain is ETGVTQSPTHLIKTRGQQVTLRCSSQSGHNTVSWYQQALGQGPQFIFQYYREEENGRGNFPPRFSGLQFPNYSSELNVNALELDDSALYLCASSLMETVPNYGYTFGSGTRLTVV.

The rearrangement links TRBV30 to TRBJ2-7, with unresolved D. Trimming removed 5 bases from V and 5 bases from J, with 16 bases in between. CDR1 and CDR2 from the germline V gene are GTSNPN and SVGIG (reference sequence). There are 13 residues in the CDR3. The CDR3 DNA sequence: TGTGCCTGGCACCCGCGGTCAGCTAACGAGCAGTACTTC. Translating it yields CAWHPRSANEQYF.

The chain joins TRBV10-3 to TRBJ1-2; 9 bases are shared with TRBD1. With 6 bases clipped from V and 2 bases from J, the junction kept 7 bases outside the gene matches. From germline, CDR1 is ENHRY and CDR2 SYGVKD. This CDR3 comprises 15 residues. CDR3 in DNA: TGTGCCATCAGGCCCACAGGGGGCGGGAACTATGGCTACACCTTC. Residues: CAIRPTGGGNYGYTF.

The gene calls are TRBV9 and TRBJ1-5; a weak D match, TRBD1 (5 bases). Trimming shortened V by 0 bases and J by 5 bases, and 9 bases separated the two germline ends. Germline V gene lookup returns CDR1 SGDLS and CDR2 YYNGEE. This CDR3 region has 14 residues. The CDR3 region is CASSVGGRYQPQHF. As DNA, the CDR3 is TGTGCCAGCAGCGTAGGGGGCAGGTATCAGCCCCAGCATTTT.

The chain joins TRBV11-2 to TRBJ1-2; 9 nucleotides match TRBD1. Per the germline V gene, CDR1 is SGHAT and CDR2 is FQNNGV. This CDR3 region has 15 residues. Germline trimming cut 1 base from V and 1 base from J; bases unmatched to any gene: 1. The CDR3 sequence: CASSLVGQGNYGYTF. The CDR3 DNA is TGTGCCAGCAGCTTAGTGGGACAGGGTAACTATGGCTACACCTTC.

The chain links TRBV6-2 or TRBV6-3 to TRBJ2-3; possibly TRBD2 for D (5 bases). The CDR3 length is 14 residues. The germline V gene encodes CDR1 MNHEY and CDR2 SVGEGT. Trimming cost V 5 bases and J 2 bases, with 11 bases left between them. CDR3 amino acids: CASSAGVYTDTQYF. DNA for the CDR3: TGTGCCAGCAGTGCCGGGGTCTACACAGATACGCAGTATTTT.

The rearrangement uses TRBV4-1 and TRBJ2-4, with 10 bases lining up with TRBD1. V gave up 1 base and J gave up 2 bases; unmatched junction bases: 8. The CDR3 loop spans 18 amino acids. The germline gives CDR1 MGHRA, CDR2 YSYEKL. CDR3 residues: CASSQGDRGLGTKNIQYF. In DNA form, the CDR3 reads TGCGCCAGCAGCCAAGGTGACAGGGGGCTCGGGACCAAAAACATTCAGTACTTC.

V is TRBV27 and J is TRBJ2-3; a possible D gene is TRBD1 (5 bases). Between the trimmed V and J ends, which lost 6 bases and 1 base, there was a span of 11 bases. Germline CDR1 and CDR2: MNHEY and SMNVEV (reference sequence). The CDR3 length is 14 residues. The CDR3 bases are TGTGCCAGCAGACATCTGGGGCGCACAGATACGCAGTATTTT. Translated, it gives CASRHLGRTDTQYF.

The rearrangement links TRBV5-1 to TRBJ1-4; 12 bases match TRBD1. Germline trimming cut 4 bases from V and 2 bases from J; bases unmatched to any gene: 6. Germline V gene data show CDR1 as SGHRS and CDR2 as YFSETQ. There are 17 residues in the CDR3. The CDR3 here is CASSGGQGALTNEKLFF. The DNA for the CDR3 is TGCGCCAGCAGCGGGGGACAGGGGGCGCTTACTAATGAAAAACTGTTTTTT.

J is TRBJ2-5 and V is TRBV7-9; 8 nucleotides match TRBD2. This CDR3 spans 14 amino acids. V gave up 5 bases and J gave up 1 base; unmatched junction bases: 3. The V gene's germline CDR1 is SEHNR and CDR2 FQNEAQ (reference sequence). The CDR3 nucleotides read TGTGCCAGCAGCGCGGGGGGACTCCAAGAGACCCAGTACTTC. Protein sequence: CASSAGGLQETQYF.

The chain recombines TRBV24-1 with TRBJ1-1; D unclear. Trimming shortened V by 4 bases and J by 0 bases, and 20 bases separated the two germline ends. CDR3 size: 18 residues. Germline CDR1 and CDR2: KGHDR and SFDVKD. The CDR3 DNA reads TGTGCCACCAGTGACCCTGCCATGCAGGTCCCCATGAACACTGAAGCTTTCTTT. This codes for CATSDPAMQVPMNTEAFF.

This chain uses TRBV6-5 with TRBJ2-7; 8 bases are a match to TRBD1. This CDR3 region has 14 residues. Germline CDR1 is MNHEY and CDR2 is SVGAGI. The ends lost 6 bases at V and 4 bases at J; junction bases unmatched: 8. CDR3 nucleotide sequence: TGTGCCAGCAGCAGAACAGGGGGAACGTACGAGCAGTACTTC. This sequence encodes CASSRTGGTYEQYF.

In its sample, this clone was seen once. The gene calls are TRBV27 and TRBJ1-2, with 9 bases aligning to TRBD1. The CDR3 covers 14 residues. With V trimmed by 5 bases and J by 2 bases, 3 bases remained unmatched. Germline CDR1 reads MNHEY; CDR2 reads SMNVEV (reference sequence). CDR3 sequence reads: CASSIGQGNYGYTF. Here the CDR3 DNA reads TGTGCCAGCAGTATAGGACAGGGGAACTATGGCTACACCTTC.

The V gene is TRBV4-1, the J gene TRBJ2-5; no reliable D call. Germline V lookup: CDR1 MGHRA, CDR2 YSYEKL. The CDR3 loop spans 15 amino acids. The V end lost 2 bases, the J end lost 0 bases, and 10 bases lay between the germline ends. CDR3 in DNA: TGCGCCAGCAGCCAATCGCCAGGCTACCAAGAGACCCAGTACTTC. This gives the protein CASSQSPGYQETQYF.

The gene calls are TRBV6-5 and TRBJ1-1; D call uncertain. V shed 10 bases and J shed 2 bases, with 17 bases lying between them. The CDR3 is 14 residues long. From germline, CDR1 is MNHEY and CDR2 SVGAGI. The chain's CDR3 is CANPNGRFNTEAFF. CDR3 bases: TGTGCCAACCCTAACGGCAGGTTTAACACTGAAGCTTTCTTT.

The chain is built from TRBV27 and TRBJ1-5, with no clear D. Germline assignment: CDR1 MNHEY and CDR2 SMNVEV (reference sequence). V was pared by 2 bases and J by 0 bases, with 17 bases between. CDR3 length: 18 residues. CDR3 sequence: CASSLRAPLKYSNQPQHF. CDR3 DNA: TGTGCCAGCAGTTTAAGAGCACCACTCAAATATAGCAATCAGCCCCAGCATTTT.

This clone was picked up a small number of times. V gene TRBV6-5 combines with J gene TRBJ2-7; 9 bases fit TRBD2. With 2 bases clipped from V and 5 bases from J, the junction kept 10 bases outside the gene matches. CDR3 length: 16 amino acids. The germline gives CDR1 MNHEY, CDR2 SVGAGI. The DNA of the CDR3 is TGTGCCAGCAGTTACACAGTAGCGGGGGAGTTCCACGAGCAGTACTTC. It is translated as CASSYTVAGEFHEQYF.

The rearrangement joins TRBV27 to TRBJ2-1; D unresolved. The CDR3 loop spans 16 amino acids. Trimming stripped 0 bases from V and 0 bases from J, with 9 bases between. Germline CDR1 MNHEY, CDR2 SMNVEV (reference sequence). The CDR3 spells CASSLSRRNSYNEQFF. The CDR3 DNA reads as TGTGCCAGCAGTTTATCGCGGCGGAACTCCTACAATGAGCAGTTCTTC.

The rearrangement joins TRBV5-1 to TRBJ1-4; D is ambiguous. The CDR3 spans 16 residues. In germline, CDR1 is SGHRS, CDR2 YFSETQ. The germline V and J ends were trimmed by 2 bases and 10 bases, with 21 bases remaining between them. The CDR3 protein is CASSLSGREGLAKLFF. CDR3 sequence (DNA): TGCGCCAGCAGCTTAAGTGGGAGAGAGGGTTTGGCAAAACTGTTTTTT.

This chain joins TRBV6-5 and TRBJ2-1; 11 bases align to TRBD1. Looked up from germline, CDR1 is MNHEY and CDR2 is SVGAGI. The CDR3 has 14 amino acids. V lost 6 bases to trimming and J lost 8 bases; unmatched junction nucleotides: 6. The chain's CDR3 is CASRRTGGSDEQFF. In DNA form, the CDR3 reads TGTGCCAGCAGACGGACAGGGGGCTCCGATGAGCAGTTCTTC.

The chain joins TRBV7-6 to TRBJ2-1; D is uncertain. In germline, CDR1 is SGHVS, CDR2 FNYEAQ. The V and J ends lost 3 bases and 9 bases respectively, with 12 bases between them. The CDR3 covers 13 residues. CDR3 in amino acids: CASSLGEVGEQFF. CDR3 nucleotides: TGTGCCAGCAGCTTGGGTGAGGTTGGTGAGCAGTTCTTC.